This TCR beta chain was obtained from a study of cytomegalovirus exposure and HLA in healthy donors (dated by TCRdb to the late 2010s). At the level of the whole study: An earlier analysis of several hundred of the donors reported around 280 Gb of sequence data and around 100 million unique TCR beta sequences obtained from around 190 million T cells. An early release that covered around 590 HLA-typed donors contained 250 to 350 gigabases of sequencing data and some 87 million unique TCR sequences. The genetic ancestry cluster associated with self-reported Caucasian donors included over 65% of the 350 to 500 genotyped donors. The study aimed to test whether cataloging public T cell receptors could reveal signatures of past pathogen exposure. The study profiled the T cell repertoires of more than 500 subjects by immunosequencing and related them to cytomegalovirus serostatus. Besides the first cohort of roughly 700 subjects, a separate validation cohort made up of roughly 130 different subjects was used. To predict cytomegalovirus infection status, the study brought together high-throughput TCR immunosequencing, statistical association of individual TCRs with disease status, and machine learning. A later analysis re-examined previously published TCR beta repertoires from just over 650 donors and added high-resolution HLA genotyping to investigate patterns of TCR occurrence. The later analysis used no new phenotypic data to find candidate immune exposures, relying instead on TCR beta sequences and their occurrence across donors. An earlier analysis of several hundred of the donors used high-throughput TCR beta sequencing to judge whether each TCR beta V gene segment behaved as functional or pseudogenic. Alongside the repertoire data, information on donor age, sex, ethnicity and CMV serostatus was compiled. Genome-wide SNP genotypes for about 55% of the roughly 670 donors were used in a later genetic analysis, which treated that subset as a discovery cohort. All discovery cohort repertoires had been generated on a single sequencing platform. HLA typing covered class I and class II loci at four-digit resolution. The number of typed donors differed by locus: 629-630 for A, B, C, DRB1 and DQB1; approximately 540 for DQA1; around 580 for DPA1; and roughly 450 for DPB1. Roughly five DR-DQ haplotypes were handled as single units for association and clustering because linkage in the cohort was strong. Among roughly 370 genotyped donors of the cohort, an average of 235,054 unique TCR beta nucleotide sequences were sequenced per donor, roughly a sixth of them non-productive. The study at large found these results: At a false discovery rate of 0.05, a later analysis linked 16,951 TCR beta sequences to specific HLA alleles. Because some donors lacked HLA typing at each locus, the association tests relied only on the typed subset. In both the original and validation cohorts, the classifier was reported to diagnose cytomegalovirus status with high specificity and sensitivity. V-gene and J-gene trimming of TCR beta chains was associated with a missense DCLRE1C variant in a later genetic analysis, and the association was replicated in an independent cohort. The authors suggested that the approach could potentially be extended to other disease states and immunological phenotypes. Only TCR beta chains were sequenced in this cohort, and the absence of alpha or paired-chain data limited detectable features. Correlated functional status among segregating V segments might be attributable to linkage disequilibrium, but an unknown experimental factor could not be ruled out. Some IMGT-functional V segments, including TRBV6-2 and TRBV6-3, could not be distinguished by the 87-base-pair reads and were therefore excluded. A total of about 150 TCR beta chains were listed by the study as associated with cytomegalovirus. Over 15 rarely observed V segments, including chromosome 9 orphons, were excluded from the earlier analysis of some 590 of the donors because counts were too low. In a later analysis, HLA-associated TCR beta chains were found to be more clonally expanded and to have lower generation probabilities than equally common non-associated chains. Assigning TCR associations to individual alleles was difficult when HLA alleles, especially DR and DQ, strongly co-occurred. In a later analysis, the rate of TCR association differed among HLA loci, with DRB1 alleles having the most associated TCRs and HLA-C alleles having the fewest. A group of highly shared sequence variants was considered likely to be a technical artifact of the sequencing pipeline. An earlier analysis of approximately 540 of the donors showed that most TCR beta V segments appeared in productive rearrangements either about 87% or about 30% of the time, which broadly matched IMGT annotations. For the cohort, immune exposure information was limited to CMV serostatus. According to a later analysis, parvovirus B19, influenza, CMV and Epstein-Barr virus appeared linked to several top co-occurrence clusters. While some public TCRs were present in many individuals, most TCR sequences turned up only very rarely across donors. A further reported finding was that TCR beta sequences accurately predicted the HLA-A and HLA-B alleles for most subjects in the first cohort. Presence/absence analyses assumed roughly uniform sequencing depth across donors, an assumption that may not hold. Compared with the approximately 600-donor mean, donors in an Asian-associated ancestry cluster had fewer N-insertions in productive TCRs, according to a later genetic analysis. A few of the identified cytomegalovirus-associated TCR beta chains were confirmed in vitro to be specific for cytomegalovirus antigens. In a later analysis, most CMV-associated TCR beta chains were found to appear HLA-restricted, with HLA associations seemingly driven largely by CMV exposure.

Library preparation used the immunoSEQ multiplex PCR assay. A mixture of 60 forward primers for TCR Vbeta segments and 13 reverse primers for TCR Jbeta segments was used in the multiplex PCR. A multiplex PCR assay on genomic DNA amplified the CDR3 region of rearranged TCR beta genes. Amplified TCR beta libraries were sequenced as 87-base-pair reads on the Illumina HiSeq System. Per the source publication's procedure: Across the 500 to 700 repertoires, a later analysis counted approximately 75 million unique TCR beta chains, approximately 10 million of which were shared by at least two donors. A nearest-neighbor algorithm error-corrected the raw reads and collapsed the reads into unique sequences, merging closely related sequences to remove PCR and sequencing errors. To assign V, D and J gene segments, CDR3 sequences were aligned to IMGT reference sequences. For a sequence to be retained, a match of at least six nucleotides was required to both a V gene segment and a J gene segment. Rearrangements were called productive when the CDR3 lacked stop codons and stayed in frame with V and J; all others were non-productive. Following IMGT convention, CDR3 was defined as the stretch from the second conserved V-encoded cysteine to the conserved J-encoded phenylalanine. The earlier analysis of about 590 of the donors excluded sequences that lacked an unambiguous match to a single V gene segment. An earlier analysis of 587 of the donors classified V segments as functional when productive rearrangements were above 56.7% and as segregating when the standard deviation between donors was above 5%. To diagnose cytomegalovirus status from the catalog of TCR beta chain sequences, a statistical classification framework was built. V and J gene assignment, in a later analysis, came from comparing TCR nucleotide sequences with IMGT/GENE-DB human TR gene sequences. The TCRdist pipeline was used in a later analysis to assign CDR3 sequences and most-parsimonious VDJ recombination scenarios. A later analysis defined each TCR beta chain by its CDR3 amino acid sequence plus V-gene family, and excluded reads lacking a unique V-gene family. In a later analysis, 450 to 600 highly shared, low-generation-probability nucleotide sequences were removed to address suspected cross-contamination and a sequencing artifact. A later analysis calculated a clonal expansion index for each public chain from normalized within-repertoire ranks of inferred template counts. A later analysis computed generation probabilities with a VDJ recombination model fitted to out-of-frame rearrangements, and checked the results against IGoR. In a later analysis, hypergeometric tests were used to score TCR-TCR, TCR-HLA and TCR-CMV co-occurrence, with a repertoire-size bias correction applied to TCR pairs. To estimate false discovery rates, a later analysis permuted the HLA or CMV assignments 20 times. In a later analysis, co-occurring TCRs were grouped using DBSCAN, with TCRdist sequence similarity added in when clustering inside HLA-allele-positive subsets. Co-occurrence clustering excluded repertoires with fewer than 30,000 or more than 120,000 public chains, plus five with anomalous nucleotide sharing. The table comes from immuneACCESS by way of TCRdb, which keeps in-frame sequences with V and J called. Part of the clones is missing from these tables; in studies checked, under half for an unresolved V gene and the rest for unknown reasons. V, J and clone size are taken as reported in that table, and D and trimming were inferred from the DNA itself. This sample lists about 150,000 clones; 65% to 80% were detected once. The ten largest clones add up to over 2.5% of the sample.

With regard to this clone: It lacks a known antigen. One base away there is no much larger clone; base qualities are not given.

At the junction V is shortened by 5 bases and J by 2 bases, with 13 bases in between. The germline V gene encodes CDR1 MNHEY and CDR2 SMNVEV (reference sequence). The CDR3 spans 14 residues, from the cysteine through the phenylalanine. The entry retains the CDR3 DNA only, 42 bases that are in frame from base 1. In total, 500 to 700 healthy bone marrow donors made up the cohort. At the time of sampling, all cohort members were nominally healthy, though unrecorded immune exposures were likely present. The donor was CMV seronegative and belonged to the group of 352 seronegative cohort members. A peripheral blood sample was provided by each donor, and peripheral blood mononuclear cells were used for TCR beta sequencing. Genomic DNA was extracted from the blood cell samples with the Qiagen DNeasy Blood Extraction Kit.

The source of this sequence is a young man in good health and CMV-seronegative. The sample was PBMCs. This receptor chain uses TRBV27 and TRBJ2-7; TRBD1 is possibly the D segment (5 matching bases). The CDR3 reads CASSITGFAYEQYF. The DNA reads as follows: TGTGCCAGCAGTATAACAGGTTTCGCCTACGAGCAGTACTTC.